The 27 T cell receptor beta chains below were found in one sample sequenced in a study of long-term antiretroviral therapy in people with HIV. Runs used v3.0 of the immunoSEQ assay and were done at survey level. Method: immunoSEQ multiplex PCR; TCRdb's copy keeps in-frame clones and lacks some. The sample has 20,000 or so clones; 75% to 85% are singletons. The sample in question was unsorted PBMCs, obtained at the start of antiretroviral therapy, before treatment. The receptors come from a man aged 18 to 30 with HIV.

V is TRBV27 and J is TRBJ2-3, with D tentatively TRBD2 (6 bases). Between the trimmed V and J ends, which lost 5 bases and 11 bases, there was a span of 20 bases. Germline V lookup: CDR1 MNHEY, CDR2 SMNVEV (reference sequence). The CDR3 loop spans 14 amino acids. The CDR3 bases are TGTGCCAGCAGTCCGACGAGATATCTCGGGGGGCAGTATTTT. Translating gives CASSPTRYLGGQYF.

This chain connects TRBV11-1 to TRBJ2-1; TRBD2 agrees at 11 bases. The CDR3 is 16 residues long. In germline, CDR1 is SGHAT, CDR2 FQDESV (reference sequence). The V gene end was trimmed by 5 bases and the J gene end by 8 bases; junction bases not matched to a gene: 11. The CDR3 reads CASSIETSGIMYEQFF. The CDR3 DNA reads TGTGCCAGCAGCATCGAGACTAGCGGGATTATGTATGAGCAGTTCTTC.

This chain joins TRBV5-6 and TRBJ2-7, with 10 positions matching TRBD1. Trimming took 3 bases from V and 0 from J; bases not matched to a gene: 9. The CDR3 totals 17 residues. The V gene's germline CDR1 is SGHDT and CDR2 YYEEEE. The CDR3 protein is CASSWGTGVLSSYEQYF. The CDR3 DNA follows: TGTGCCAGCAGCTGGGGGACAGGGGTTTTAAGCTCCTACGAGCAGTACTTC.

V usage is TRBV6-6 and J usage is TRBJ1-2, with D unresolved. Between the trimmed V and J ends, which lost 4 bases and 6 bases, there was a span of 21 bases. Germline values: CDR1 MNHNY, CDR2 SVGAGI (reference sequence). The CDR3 length is 16 residues. CDR3 loop: CASSFRATTPSNGYTF. Written as DNA, the CDR3 is TGTGCCAGCAGTTTCCGGGCAACTACACCGTCAAATGGCTACACCTTC.

The V and J genes are TRBV5-5 and TRBJ1-3; 9 bases map to TRBD1. The germline V gene encodes CDR1 SGHKS and CDR2 YYEKEE (reference sequence). Trimming took 4 bases from V and 4 from J; bases not matched to a gene: 6. The CDR3 is made up of 15 amino acids. The CDR3 region is CASSPDRGSGNTIYF. For the CDR3, the DNA is TGTGCCAGCAGCCCGGACAGGGGATCGGGAAACACCATATATTTT.

J is TRBJ1-3 and V is TRBV28; the D gene is possibly TRBD1 (5 bases). The V end lost 6 bases, the J end lost 0 bases, and 15 bases lay between the germline ends. CDR1 and CDR2 (germline): MDHEN, SYDVKM. The CDR3 spans 16 residues. CDR3 bases: TGTGCCAGCAGACTCGGGACGGGGGACTCTGGAAACACCATATATTTT. Translated, it gives CASRLGTGDSGNTIYF.

This chain connects TRBV15 to TRBJ1-3; no firm D call. Trimming took off 10 bases at V and 0 bases at J, with 16 bases between the two ends. Germline V lookup: CDR1 LNHNV, CDR2 YYDKDF (reference sequence). The CDR3 has 15 amino acids. The CDR3 protein is CAIMQDVGSGNTIYF. DNA for the CDR3: TGTGCCATTATGCAGGACGTGGGCTCTGGAAACACCATATATTTT.

This sequence joins TRBV5-4 and TRBJ2-5, with TRBD1 identical over 9 bases. J was trimmed by 5 bases and V by 1 base; bases with no gene match: 3. The CDR3 contains 14 residues. Germline V gene lookup returns CDR1 SGHNT and CDR2 YYREEE (reference sequence). The CDR3 sequence is CASSLTGQGETQYF. CDR3 coding DNA: TGTGCCAGCAGCTTGACAGGACAGGGGGAGACCCAGTACTTC.

The chain couples TRBV4-1 to TRBJ1-4; D ambiguous. The CDR3 is 12 amino acids. From germline, CDR1 is MGHRA and CDR2 YSYEKL. V shed 4 bases and J shed 1 base, with 1 base lying between them. CDR3: CASSRTNEKLFF. The CDR3 DNA reads as TGCGCCAGCAGCCGAACTAATGAAAAACTGTTTTTT.

The chain combines TRBV28 with TRBJ1-2, with D tentatively TRBD1 (5 bases). V was pared by 5 bases and J by 6 bases, with 16 bases between. Germline loops: CDR1 MDHEN, CDR2 SYDVKM. The CDR3 covers 14 residues. CDR3 protein: CASSLLDSPHGYTF. CDR3 in DNA: TGTGCCAGCAGTCTCCTAGACAGCCCTCATGGCTACACCTTC.

The chain is built from TRBV5-1 and TRBJ2-1, with D perhaps given as TRBD1 or TRBD2 (5 bases each). This CDR3 has 17 residues. Germline CDR1 SGHRS, CDR2 YFSETQ. Trimming pared 4 bases from V and 1 base from J, leaving 18 bases between. The CDR3 sequence: CASSPTGAGVSYNEQFF. DNA for the CDR3: TGCGCCAGCAGCCCCACCGGGGCGGGTGTATCCTACAATGAGCAGTTCTTC.

The genes are TRBV6-5 and TRBJ1-4; tentatively, D is TRBD1 (5 bases). CDR3 size: 13 residues. V lost 5 bases and J 7 bases, leaving 11 bases between the germline ends. Looked up from germline, CDR1 is MNHEY and CDR2 is SVGAGI. The CDR3 reads CASSLPGGEKLFF. Written as DNA, the CDR3 is TGTGCCAGCAGTCTGCCGGGGGGTGAAAAACTGTTTTTT.

This clone was observed a handful of times. The genes are TRBV6-4 and TRBJ2-7; D unresolved. CDR3 length equals 10 residues. The V end was cut by 6 bases, the J end by 5 bases, with 5 bases between. Germline V gene lookup returns CDR1 MRHNA and CDR2 SNTAGT. The CDR3 sequence is CASSRNEQYF. As DNA, the CDR3 is TGTGCCAGCAGCCGCAACGAGCAGTACTTC.

The chain has TRBV19 and TRBJ2-1; the D gene is possibly TRBD2 (6 bases). This CDR3 has 17 residues. The germline V gene encodes CDR1 LNHDA and CDR2 SQIVND (reference sequence). V lost 1 base and J 0 bases, leaving 13 bases between the germline ends. Here the CDR3 reads CASSIGLAASSYNEQFF. The DNA for the CDR3 is TGTGCCAGTAGTATAGGATTAGCGGCAAGCTCCTACAATGAGCAGTTCTTC. Complete variable domain (other parts from reference TRBV19 and TRBJ2-1): DGGITQSPKYLFRKEGQNVTLSCEQNLNHDAMYWYRQDPGQGLRLIYYSQIVNDFQKGDIAEGYSVSREKKESFPLTVTSAQKNPTAFYLCASSIGLAASSYNEQFFGPGTRLTVL.

This clone appeared a single time. CDR3: CASSLDRLAGESTGELFF. CDR3 in DNA: TGTGCCAGCAGCTTAGACCGACTAGCGGGAGAGTCCACCGGGGAGCTGTTTTTT. The chain has TRBV11-3 and TRBJ2-2; TRBD2 matches at 12 bases. After removal of 0 bases from V and 4 bases from J, the junction contained 6 bases not matched to a gene. Germline CDR1 SGHNT, CDR2 YENEEA. The CDR3 contains 18 residues.

The table lists this clone with a few counts. V gene TRBV9 combines with J gene TRBJ2-6; no definite D call. Germline V lookup: CDR1 SGDLS, CDR2 YYNGEE. The V and J ends lost 3 bases and 0 bases respectively, with 10 bases between them. The CDR3 consists of 16 residues. The CDR3 nucleotides are TGTGCCAGCAGCGCGCGTCTTCACTCTGGGGCCAACGTCCTGACTTTC. This codes for CASSARLHSGANVLTF.

The V call is TRBV19, the J call TRBJ2-1; TRBD2 aligns across 7 bases. This CDR3 spans 14 amino acids. After removal of 1 base from V and 6 bases from J, the junction contained 3 bases not matched to a gene. Germline CDR1 LNHDA, CDR2 SQIVND (reference sequence). CDR3 protein: CASSIGLAPNEQFF. The CDR3 bases are TGTGCCAGTAGTATAGGACTAGCCCCCAATGAGCAGTTCTTC.

This chain connects TRBV9 to TRBJ2-2; D gene ambiguous. The CDR3 covers 12 residues. Germline CDR1 and CDR2: SGDLS and YYNGEE. Trimming shortened V by 4 bases and J by 7 bases, and 8 bases separated the two germline ends. This chain's CDR3 is CASSPRHGELFF. CDR3 nucleotides: TGTGCCAGCAGCCCCAGACACGGGGAGCTGTTTTTT.

This chain connects TRBV27 to TRBJ2-1; the D gene could be TRBD1 or TRBD2 (7 bases each). CDR1 and CDR2 (germline): MNHEY, SMNVEV (reference sequence). The CDR3 is 13 residues long. The V and J ends lost 5 bases and 7 bases respectively, with 12 bases between them. The CDR3 protein is CASSLQGGNEQFF. CDR3 nucleotide sequence: TGTGCCAGCAGTCTGCAGGGGGGGAATGAGCAGTTCTTC.

CDR3 DNA sequence: TGTGCCAGCAGCCCTATTAGGGTCGGGGAGCTGTTTTTT. It translates to CASSPIRVGELFF. This sequence joins TRBV7-2 and TRBJ2-2, with D uncertain. The CDR3 has 13 residues. CDR1 is SGHTA, CDR2 FQGNSA, per germline. V lost 5 bases and J lost 7, with 11 bases in between. The full variable domain, rest sourced from reference TRBV7-2 and TRBJ2-2, is GAGVSQSPSNKVTEKGKDVELRCDPISGHTALYWYRQSLGQGLEFLIYFQGNSAPDKSGLPSDRFSAERTGGSVSTLTIQRTQQEDSAVYLCASSPIRVGELFFGEGSRLTVL.

The V call is TRBV19, the J call TRBJ1-1; a weak D match, TRBD1 (6 bases). Trimming shortened V by 3 bases and J by 2 bases, and 25 bases separated the two germline ends. From germline, CDR1 is LNHDA and CDR2 SQIVND (reference sequence). The CDR3 loop spans 19 amino acids. CDR3 sequence reads: CASSILGVGGAKRNTEAFF. The CDR3 DNA follows: TGTGCCAGTAGTATCTTAGGTGTTGGGGGCGCGAAAAGAAACACTGAAGCTTTCTTT. The full variable domain, rest sourced from reference TRBV19 and TRBJ1-1, is DGGITQSPKYLFRKEGQNVTLSCEQNLNHDAMYWYRQDPGQGLRLIYYSQIVNDFQKGDIAEGYSVSREKKESFPLTVTSAQKNPTAFYLCASSILGVGGAKRNTEAFFGQGTRLTVV.

The V call is TRBV29-1, the J call TRBJ1-1; no clear D gene. The CDR3 is made up of 14 amino acids. In germline, CDR1 is SQVTM, CDR2 ANQGSEA. V lost 7 bases to trimming and J lost 1 base, with 16 bases between them. The CDR3 loop reads CSAHFVWGNTEAFF. CDR3 bases: TGCAGCGCCCACTTCGTTTGGGGGAACACTGAAGCTTTCTTT.

V usage is TRBV6-1 and J usage is TRBJ2-7; no firm D call. Trimming shortened V by 2 bases and J by 2 bases, and 13 bases separated the two germline ends. Germline V gives CDR1 MNHNS, CDR2 SASEGT. The CDR3 is 15 amino acids. CDR3 nucleotides: TGTGCCAGCAGTGAACTGGCCGGGTCCACCTACGAGCAGTACTTC. Protein: CASSELAGSTYEQYF.

The chain recombines TRBV4-3 with TRBJ2-1; 9 bases are a match to TRBD1. Germline V CDR1 and CDR2: LGHNA, YSLEER. V trimming: 3 bases; J trimming: 6 bases; junction bases outside the gene matches: 3. The CDR3 loop spans 14 amino acids. The CDR3 nucleotides are TGCGCCAGCAGCCATAGACAGGGGGTCAATGAGCAGTTCTTC. It translates to CASSHRQGVNEQFF.

V usage is TRBV7-8 and J usage is TRBJ2-5; 8 bases line up with TRBD1. V gave up 3 bases and J gave up 5 bases; unmatched junction bases: 5. The CDR3 is 14 amino acids. Germline V gives CDR1 SGHVS, CDR2 FQNEAQ. This CDR3 reads CASSLDRAGETQYF. The DNA for the CDR3 is TGTGCCAGCAGCTTGGACAGGGCTGGCGAGACCCAGTACTTC.

CDR3 sequence reads: CASSFTRGEDQYF. CDR3 coding DNA: TGTGCCAGCAGCTTTACTAGGGGGGAGGACCAGTACTTC. The chain joins TRBV7-9 to TRBJ2-5; the D gene could be TRBD1 or TRBD2 (6 bases each). Trimming left V 3 bases short and J 10 bases short, with 15 bases between. CDR1 is SEHNR, CDR2 FQNEAQ, per germline (reference sequence). CDR3 length: 13 amino acids.

The genes are TRBV7-2 and TRBJ1-5; D is perhaps TRBD1 (6 bases). From germline, CDR1 is SGHTA and CDR2 FQGNSA. V was pared by 5 bases and J by 0 bases, with 14 bases between. There are 16 residues in the CDR3. Here the CDR3 reads CASSPDRSYSNQPQHF. CDR3 bases: TGTGCCAGCAGCCCAGACAGGTCCTATAGCAATCAGCCCCAGCATTTT.